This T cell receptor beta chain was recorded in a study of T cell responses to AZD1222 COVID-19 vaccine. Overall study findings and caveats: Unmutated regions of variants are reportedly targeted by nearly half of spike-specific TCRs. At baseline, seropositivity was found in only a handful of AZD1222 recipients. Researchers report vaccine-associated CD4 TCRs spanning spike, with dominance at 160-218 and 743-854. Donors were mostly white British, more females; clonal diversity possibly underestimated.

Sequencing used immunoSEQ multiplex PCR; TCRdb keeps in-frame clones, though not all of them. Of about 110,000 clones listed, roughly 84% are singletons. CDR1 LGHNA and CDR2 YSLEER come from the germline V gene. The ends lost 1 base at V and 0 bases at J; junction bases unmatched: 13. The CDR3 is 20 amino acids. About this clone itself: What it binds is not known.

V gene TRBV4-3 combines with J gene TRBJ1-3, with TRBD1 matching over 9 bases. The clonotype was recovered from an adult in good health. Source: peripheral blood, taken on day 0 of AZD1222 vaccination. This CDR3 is CASSQAASGTGHRSGNTIYF. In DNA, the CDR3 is TGCGCCAGCAGCCAAGCGGCCTCCGGGACAGGGCATCGCTCTGGAAACACCATATATTTT.